The entry below gives a single T cell receptor (beta chain) sequence along with its context. The antigen is not known. The sample is drawn from a study of T cell repertoires in cytomegalovirus infection. Study-wide background: Used in the study were CMV epitopes, some recently identified and HLA-C-restricted, others well-studied and HLA-B-restricted. A matching HLA type, together with CMV infection, was signaled by public TCR beta signatures. Broader study findings: Ex vivo, HLA-C-restricted CMV-specific TCR beta clonotypes prevailed over the rest of the response. Accumulated public TCR beta family frequency recognized individuals carrying CMV together with the relevant HLA.

TCRdb called the reads again in MiXCR, with one record for every CDR3 protein. The profile shows roughly 570,000 distinct CDR3 sequences, about 40% of them singletons. The V end was cut by 6 bases, the J end by 5 bases, with 21 bases between. The CDR3 extends over 16 amino acids. Germline loops: CDR1 SGHDT, CDR2 YYEEEE. The chain has TRBV5-6 and TRBJ1-5, with D possibly TRBD1 on 5 matching bases. Source: cultured PBMCs, taken from culture after CMV antigen stimulation. The receptor's source is a human donor in good health (CMV status not recorded). Some clones in this sample may be carry-over from other donors' samples. CDR3 in DNA: TGTGCCAGCAAGGCCTGGGGACGAGGTACCCATCAGCCCCAGCATTTT. This translates into CASKAWGRGTHQPQHF.